The following is a TCR beta chain sequence with its context. Germline lookup yields CDR1 MNHNS and CDR2 SASEGT. The germline V and J ends were trimmed by 3 bases and 3 bases, with 14 bases remaining between them. The CDR3 loop spans 15 amino acids. The sample originates from a study of shared T cell receptors in the human thymus. Sequencing used immunoSEQ multiplex PCR; TCRdb keeps in-frame clones, though not all of them. Among about 610,000 clones listed, around 87% were seen once. The same sample was also used in a study of human thymus T cells. This second study notes: Donors consisted of healthy Finnish infants (having corrective surgery for congenital heart defects). Thymic samples were excised during corrective heart operations. V and J genes seemed to be used with bias in thymic and blood repertoires.

The genes are TRBV6-1 and TRBJ2-5, with TRBD1 as a possible D gene (6 bases). The receptor comes from a boy under two years old with a congenital heart defect. The sample consisted of thymocytes. This chain's CDR3 is CASSERTEGEETQYF. For the CDR3, the DNA is TGTGCCAGCAGTGAGAGGACAGAGGGAGAAGAGACCCAGTACTTC.